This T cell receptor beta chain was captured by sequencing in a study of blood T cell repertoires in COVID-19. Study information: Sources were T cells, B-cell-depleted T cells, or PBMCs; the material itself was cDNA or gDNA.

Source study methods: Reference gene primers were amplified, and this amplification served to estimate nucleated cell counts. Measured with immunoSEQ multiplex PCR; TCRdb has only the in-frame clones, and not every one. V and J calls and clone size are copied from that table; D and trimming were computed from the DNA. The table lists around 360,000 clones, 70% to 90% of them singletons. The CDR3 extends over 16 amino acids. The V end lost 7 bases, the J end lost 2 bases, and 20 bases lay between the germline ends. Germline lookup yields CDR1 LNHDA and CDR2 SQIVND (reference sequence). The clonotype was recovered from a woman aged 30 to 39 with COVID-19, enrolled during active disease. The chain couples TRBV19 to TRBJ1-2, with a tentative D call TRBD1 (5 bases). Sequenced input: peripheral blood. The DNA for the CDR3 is TGTGCCAGTAAGAGGACACCGGCAACAAGAAACTATGGCTACACCTTC. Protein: CASKRTPATRNYGYTF.